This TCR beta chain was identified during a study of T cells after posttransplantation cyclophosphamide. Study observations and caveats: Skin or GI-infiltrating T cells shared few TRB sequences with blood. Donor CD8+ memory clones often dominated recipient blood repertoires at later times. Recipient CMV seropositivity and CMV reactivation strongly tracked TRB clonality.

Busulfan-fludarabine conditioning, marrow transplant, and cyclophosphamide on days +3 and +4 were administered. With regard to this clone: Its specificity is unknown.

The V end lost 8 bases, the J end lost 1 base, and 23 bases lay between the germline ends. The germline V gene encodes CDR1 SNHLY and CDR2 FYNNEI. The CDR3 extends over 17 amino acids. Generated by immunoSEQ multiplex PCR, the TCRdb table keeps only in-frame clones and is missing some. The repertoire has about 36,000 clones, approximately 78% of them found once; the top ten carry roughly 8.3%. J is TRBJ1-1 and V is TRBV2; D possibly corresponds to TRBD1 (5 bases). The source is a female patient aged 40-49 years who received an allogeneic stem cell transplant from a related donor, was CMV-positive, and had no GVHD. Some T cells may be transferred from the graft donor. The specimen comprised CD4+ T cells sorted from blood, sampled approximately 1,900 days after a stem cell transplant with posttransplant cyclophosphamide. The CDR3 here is CASLRGGKREANTEAFF. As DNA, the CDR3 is TGTGCCAGCTTAAGGGGCGGGAAGAGGGAGGCGAACACTGAAGCTTTCTTT.